The present T cell receptor beta chain was sequenced within a study of cytomegalovirus exposure and HLA in healthy donors. Overall study: The study placed roughly four fifths of its roughly 400 genotyped donors in the Caucasian-associated ancestry cluster.

V was clipped by 0 bases and J by 5 bases; unmatched bases: 4. The V gene's germline CDR1 is SGDLS and CDR2 YYNGEE. The CDR3 contains 15 residues. PCR was performed using 60 Vbeta and 13 Jbeta primers. Profiling relied on immunoSEQ multiplex PCR, and the TCRdb table lists in-frame clones only, not all of them. Of about 90,000 clones listed, approximately 84% are singletons. This clonotype was obtained from a man younger than 35 in good health and CMV-seronegative. The chain is built from TRBV9 and TRBJ2-5, with TRBD2 identical over 10 bases. Material: PBMCs. The CDR3 bases are TGTGCCAGCAGCGTAGAGCGGGAGGGCCTTGAGACCCAGTACTTC. As protein: CASSVEREGLETQYF.